This T cell receptor (beta chain) stems from a study of cytomegalovirus exposure and HLA in healthy donors. Study-wide context: An earlier analysis identified 120 million or so unique TCR beta sequences in about 170 million T cells. Study results and caveats: As a later analysis revealed, most CMV-associated TCR beta chains appeared HLA-restricted. For TCR beta chains, V- and J-gene trimming was later linked to a missense DCLRE1C variant.

V lost 2 bases and J 7 bases, leaving 18 bases between the germline ends. Looked up from germline, CDR1 is LGHNA and CDR2 is YSLEER. The CDR3 covers 15 residues. The primer mix had 60 Vbeta and 13 Jbeta primers. Measured with immunoSEQ multiplex PCR; TCRdb has only the in-frame clones, and not every one. The sample records some 150,000 clones, around 64% being singletons. This clone has only a few counts. Its antigen is unknown. Specimen: PBMCs. This sequence joins TRBV4-3 and TRBJ2-7, with D possibly TRBD2 on 5 matching bases. The TCR sequence derives from a woman in her 30s in good health and CMV-seronegative. The CDR3 coding sequence is TGCGCCAGCAGCCAAACTAGTGGCGCGGGTCATGAGCAGTACTTC. This translates into CASSQTSGAGHEQYF.